Listed here are 31 T cell receptor beta chains from one sample, sequenced in a study of cytomegalovirus exposure and HLA in healthy donors. PCR amplification relied on 60 Vbeta primers (plus 13 Jbeta primers). Assay used: immunoSEQ multiplex PCR; TCRdb lists only in-frame clones, some missing. Here the sample spans 90,000 to 150,000 clones, about 75% being singletons. The source material was PBMCs. These receptors were obtained from a woman in her 40s in good health and CMV-seropositive.

This clone was counted between two and nine times. Written as DNA, the CDR3 is TGTGCCAGCAGCCATAGGGGCCAGTTCAACTATGGCTACACCTTC. Translated, it gives CASSHRGQFNYGYTF. The chain couples TRBV4-2 to TRBJ1-2; possibly TRBD1 for D (5 bases). Germline V CDR1 and CDR2: LGHNA, YNFKEQ. There are 15 residues in the CDR3. V shed 3 bases and J shed 2 bases, with 13 bases lying between them.

This chain connects TRBV6-1 to TRBJ2-3, with 10 bases identical to TRBD2. V shed 2 bases, J shed 6 bases, and the junction held 8 bases outside the gene matches. CDR3 length: 16 amino acids. Germline CDR1 reads MNHNS; CDR2 reads SASEGT. The CDR3 DNA sequence: TGTGCCAGCAGTGAATTAAGCGGGGGGGCCTCTGATACGCAGTATTTT. Protein sequence: CASSELSGGASDTQYF.

This chain links TRBV30 with TRBJ1-2; no reliable D call. The CDR3 is 12 amino acids. Germline CDR1 reads GTSNPN; CDR2 reads SVGIG (reference sequence). Deletions cut 0 bases from V and 4 bases from J, with 6 bases between. The CDR3 here is CAWSVNTYGYTF. For the CDR3, the DNA is TGTGCCTGGAGTGTGAACACCTATGGCTACACCTTC.

Concerning this clone itself: Other DNA sequences in the sample encode the same CDR3. This chain links TRBV5-5 with TRBJ2-7; D not certain. Looked up from germline, CDR1 is SGHKS and CDR2 is YYEKEE (reference sequence). The V gene lost 1 base and the J gene lost 3 bases, with 5 bases spanning the gap. The CDR3 is made up of 12 amino acids. CDR3 in DNA: TGTGCCAGCAGCTTGTCAGGCTACGAGCAGTACTTC. It yields the protein CASSLSGYEQYF.

This chain uses TRBV18 with TRBJ2-5; 7 bases are shared with TRBD1. Trimming cost V 4 bases and J 5 bases; bases outside gene matches: 7. Germline CDR1 is KGHSH and CDR2 is LQKENI. There are 14 residues in the CDR3. The CDR3 coding sequence is TGTGCCAGCTCACACAGGGGCGTCGGGGAGACCCAGTACTTC. The encoded protein is CASSHRGVGETQYF.

The chain has TRBV6-1 and TRBJ1-6; 7 nucleotides line up with TRBD1. Germline assignment: CDR1 MNHNS and CDR2 SASEGT. This CDR3 has 16 residues. The ends lost 0 bases at V and 10 bases at J; junction bases unmatched: 9. CDR3 sequence: CASSEAWTGGGSPLHF. Here the CDR3 DNA reads TGTGCCAGCAGTGAAGCTTGGACAGGAGGTGGCTCACCCCTCCACTTT.

The rearrangement joins TRBV9 to TRBJ1-5, with D perhaps matching TRBD1 (5 bases). Trimming stripped 0 bases from V and 6 bases from J, with 13 bases between. The CDR3 has 15 residues. Germline CDR1 reads SGDLS; CDR2 reads YYNGEE. The CDR3 spells CASSVGAGGLQPQHF. The DNA of the CDR3 is TGTGCCAGCAGCGTAGGCGCCGGGGGTCTTCAGCCCCAGCATTTT. The complete variable domain, with remaining parts taken from reference TRBV9 and TRBJ1-5, reads DSGVTQTPKHLITATGQRVTLRCSPRSGDLSVYWYQQSLDQGLQFLIQYYNGEERAKGNILERFSAQQFPDLHSELNLSSLELGDSALYFCASSVGAGGLQPQHFGDGTRLSIL.

The chain is built from TRBV9 and TRBJ1-1, with TRBD1 identical over 8 bases. The CDR3 consists of 14 residues. V shed 1 base, J shed 6 bases, and the junction held 5 bases outside the gene matches. Germline CDR1 is SGDLS and CDR2 is YYNGEE. The CDR3 protein is CASSVRTGTPEAFF. Here the CDR3 DNA reads TGTGCCAGCAGCGTAAGGACAGGGACCCCTGAAGCTTTCTTT. Filled out from reference TRBV9 and TRBJ1-1, the complete variable domain reads DSGVTQTPKHLITATGQRVTLRCSPRSGDLSVYWYQQSLDQGLQFLIQYYNGEERAKGNILERFSAQQFPDLHSELNLSSLELGDSALYFCASSVRTGTPEAFFGQGTRLTVV.

The gene calls are TRBV7-2 and TRBJ1-5, with 7 bases identical to TRBD1. There are 15 residues in the CDR3. Germline V gives CDR1 SGHTA, CDR2 FQGNSA. Trimming at V came to 4 bases and at J to 2 bases, leaving 5 bases not matched to a gene. CDR3 sequence reads: CASSSVDRGNQPQHF. The CDR3 DNA sequence: TGTGCCAGCAGCTCCGTCGACAGGGGCAATCAGCCCCAGCATTTT.

V usage is TRBV14 and J usage is TRBJ1-1, with 11 bases that match TRBD1. Unmatched junction bases numbered 11, after V lost 4 bases and J lost 1 base. This CDR3 is 18 amino acids long. Germline-derived CDR1 and CDR2 are SGHDN and FVKESK. For the CDR3, the DNA is TGTGCCAGCAGCCCGATGGGCTGGGACAGGGGGACGAACACTGAAGCTTTCTTT. It translates to CASSPMGWDRGTNTEAFF.

This clone appeared once. The chain is built from TRBV11-3 and TRBJ2-1; 11 bases agree with TRBD1. Germline V lookup: CDR1 SGHNT, CDR2 YENEEA. The CDR3 contains 14 residues. J gave up 7 bases and V 4 bases, and 3 bases lay outside the gene matches. The CDR3 loop is CASSWGTGGNEQFF. Here the CDR3 DNA reads TGTGCCAGCAGCTGGGGGACAGGGGGGAATGAGCAGTTCTTC.

The chain combines TRBV2 with TRBJ1-6; weak D call: TRBD1 (5 bases). The ends were cut back, 6 bases at V and 10 bases at J, with 19 bases in the middle. This CDR3 contains 15 residues. CDR1 is SNHLY, CDR2 FYNNEI, per germline. The CDR3 DNA reads as TGTGCCAGCAGGGACCTTGTTGGAGGGGTCTCACCCCTCCACTTT. Translating gives CASRDLVGGVSPLHF.

J is TRBJ2-7 and V is TRBV6-1; 12 bases fit TRBD2. Germline V gene data show CDR1 as MNHNS and CDR2 as SASEGT. The V segment lost 7 bases and the J segment 3 bases; nucleotides outside the gene matches: 4. The CDR3 is made up of 14 amino acids. CDR3 protein: CASKETSGGYEQYF. The CDR3 coding sequence is TGTGCCAGCAAGGAGACTAGCGGGGGCTACGAGCAGTACTTC.

A few counts support this clone. The J gene is TRBJ1-4, the V gene TRBV7-9; D remains ambiguous. Germline CDR1 is SEHNR and CDR2 is FQNEAQ (reference sequence). This CDR3 has 14 amino acids. The V gene lost 7 bases and the J gene lost 8 bases, with 17 bases spanning the gap. CDR3 loop: CASTRQMAHEKLFF. The CDR3 region has the DNA TGTGCCAGCACCCGTCAAATGGCCCACGAAAAACTGTTTTTT.

This clone was detected a few times. The V and J genes are TRBV28 and TRBJ1-4, with D unresolved. The CDR3 contains 15 residues. Germline values: CDR1 MDHEN, CDR2 SYDVKM. Trimming shortened V by 4 bases and J by 1 base, and 10 bases separated the two germline ends. The CDR3, as DNA: TGTGCCAGCAGTTCCCCGACACTAACTAATGAAAAACTGTTTTTT. Protein sequence: CASSSPTLTNEKLFF.

V is TRBV10-3 and J is TRBJ1-4, with D possibly matching TRBD1 (5 bases). V was shortened by 0 bases and J by 4 bases, with 15 bases between the two germline ends. The germline gives CDR1 ENHRY, CDR2 SYGVKD. The CDR3 consists of 17 residues. This CDR3 reads CAISESTQYRLNEKLFF. The CDR3, as DNA: TGTGCCATCAGTGAGTCGACTCAATACAGGCTTAATGAAAAACTGTTTTTT.

The V gene is TRBV5-5, the J gene TRBJ1-2; no firm D call. Per germline, CDR1 SGHKS and CDR2 YYEKEE (reference sequence). The germline V and J ends were trimmed by 0 bases and 5 bases, with 5 bases remaining between them. CDR3 length: 12 residues. CDR3 in amino acids: CASSLGDYGYTF. In DNA form, the CDR3 reads TGTGCCAGCAGCTTGGGCGATTATGGCTACACCTTC.

V usage is TRBV5-1 and J usage is TRBJ2-1, with D tentatively TRBD1 (5 bases). Between the trimmed V and J ends, which lost 1 base and 5 bases, there was a span of 10 bases. The CDR3 is made up of 14 amino acids. Germline V gene data show CDR1 as SGHRS and CDR2 as YFSETQ. The CDR3 sequence is CASSLNRNNNEQFF. CDR3 nucleotides: TGCGCCAGCAGCTTGAACAGGAACAACAATGAGCAGTTCTTC.

This clone was found a few times. The rearrangement uses TRBV30 and TRBJ2-7; maybe TRBD1 (6 bases). The CDR3 is 13 residues long. CDR1 is GTSNPN, CDR2 SVGIG, per germline (reference sequence). Trimming removed 1 base at V and 6 bases at J, with 13 bases between. CDR3 protein: CAWSGRGPGEQYF. The CDR3 coding sequence is TGTGCCTGGAGTGGCAGGGGCCCTGGCGAGCAGTACTTC.

The chain joins TRBV19 to TRBJ1-2, with 7 bases that match TRBD1. The CDR3 length is 13 residues. J lost 1 base, V lost 4 bases, and 0 bases had no gene match. CDR1 is LNHDA, CDR2 SQIVND, per germline (reference sequence). The CDR3 spells CASSRDSNYGYTF. The DNA for the CDR3 is TGTGCCAGTAGTAGGGACAGTAACTATGGCTACACCTTC. The entire variable domain, with the rest obtained from reference TRBV19 and TRBJ1-2, is as follows: DGGITQSPKYLFRKEGQNVTLSCEQNLNHDAMYWYRQDPGQGLRLIYYSQIVNDFQKGDIAEGYSVSREKKESFPLTVTSAQKNPTAFYLCASSRDSNYGYTFGSGTRLTVV.

The V gene is TRBV2, the J gene TRBJ2-1; TRBD1 matches at 10 bases. CDR1 SNHLY and CDR2 FYNNEI come from the germline V gene. The CDR3 runs 15 residues. Germline trimming cut 7 bases from V and 5 bases from J; bases unmatched to any gene: 8. In nucleotides, the CDR3 is TGTGCCAGCACCCTCGAGGGACAGGGGAACAATGAGCAGTTCTTC. Translation: CASTLEGQGNNEQFF.

The chain carries TRBV18 and TRBJ1-1; the D gene is possibly TRBD1 (5 bases). This CDR3 comprises 13 residues. Germline V gives CDR1 KGHSH, CDR2 LQKENI. V lost 3 bases, J lost 6 bases, and 11 bases lay in between. The CDR3 DNA reads as TGTGCCAGCTCACCCTTGGACATGGCTGAAGCTTTCTTT. This gives the protein CASSPLDMAEAFF.

The chain couples TRBV10-3 to TRBJ2-7; 9 bases match TRBD1. There are 12 residues in the CDR3. V shed 10 bases and J 5 bases; nucleotides not matched to a gene: 6. Germline CDR1 is ENHRY and CDR2 is SYGVKD. In DNA form, the CDR3 reads TGTGCCACCAGGACAGGGGAGGACGAGCAGTACTTC. It encodes CATRTGEDEQYF.

The chain employs TRBV19 and TRBJ1-2; 9 positions agree with TRBD1. With V trimmed by 7 bases and J by 5 bases, 5 bases remained unmatched. The CDR3 spans 13 residues. Per germline, CDR1 LNHDA and CDR2 SQIVND (reference sequence). The CDR3 DNA is TGTGCCAGTAACCTAGGGACAGGGTATGGCTACACCTTC. Its translation is CASNLGTGYGYTF.

This clone was detected only a few times. The V and J genes are TRBV27 and TRBJ1-6; D is unresolved. Trimming removed 0 bases from V and 9 bases from J, with 6 bases in between. CDR3 size: 13 residues. Germline V lookup: CDR1 MNHEY, CDR2 SMNVEV (reference sequence). CDR3 protein: CASSLSRSSPLHF. The DNA of the CDR3 is TGTGCCAGCAGTTTATCTAGGAGTTCACCCCTCCACTTT.

On this clone: An end of the junction does not agree with germline; a read error may underlie this. This sequence joins TRBV7-7 and TRBJ2-2, with 8 nucleotides matching TRBD2. Germline values: CDR1 SSHAT, CDR2 FNYEAQ (reference sequence). CDR3 length equals 15 residues. CDR3 coding DNA: TGTGCTAGCAGCAGGATCAGCGGGGGAACCGGGGAGCTGTTTTTT. It is translated as CASSRISGGTGELFF. Based on the CDR3 plus reference TRBV7-7 and TRBJ2-2, the full variable domain is GAGVSQSPRYKVTKRGQDVTLRCDPISSHATLYWYQQALGQGPEFLTYFNYEAQPDKSGLPSDRFSAERPEGSISTLTIQRTEQRDSAMYRCASSRISGGTGELFFGEGSRLTVL.

The genes are TRBV9 and TRBJ1-1; unclear D gene. The germline CDR1 and CDR2 sequences are SGDLS and YYNGEE. This CDR3 spans 13 amino acids. V was cut by 4 bases and J by 7 bases, with 14 bases left in between. CDR3 in DNA: TGTGCCAGCAGCAGCACGGGTTTGGATGAAGCTTTCTTT. Protein sequence: CASSSTGLDEAFF. The full variable domain, its missing parts supplied by reference TRBV9 and TRBJ1-1, is DSGVTQTPKHLITATGQRVTLRCSPRSGDLSVYWYQQSLDQGLQFLIQYYNGEERAKGNILERFSAQQFPDLHSELNLSSLELGDSALYFCASSSTGLDEAFFGQGTRLTVV.

This clone came up once. This chain links TRBV7-6 with TRBJ2-3; D call uncertain. The CDR3 covers 12 residues. CDR1 SGHVS and CDR2 FNYEAQ come from the germline V gene. Trimming left V 4 bases short and J 2 bases short, with 4 bases between. The CDR3 DNA is TGTGCCAGCAGCTCCCACACAGATACGCAGTATTTT. Encoded protein: CASSSHTDTQYF. Complete variable domain (other parts from reference TRBV7-6 and TRBJ2-3): GAGVSQSPRYKVTKRGQDVALRCDPISGHVSLYWYRQALGQGPEFLTYFNYEAQQDKSGLPNDRFSAERPEGSISTLTIQRTEQRDSAMYRCASSSHTDTQYFGPGTRLTVL.

For this clone: This same CDR3 is encoded by further DNA sequences in the sample. This chain uses TRBV5-1 with TRBJ1-1; D unclear. The CDR3 runs to 13 residues. CDR1 is SGHRS and CDR2 is YFSETQ in the germline V gene. V lost 0 bases and J lost 1, with 4 bases in between. The CDR3, as DNA: TGCGCCAGCAGCTTGGGAGGGAACACTGAAGCTTTCTTT. Encoded protein: CASSLGGNTEAFF.

The chain is built from TRBV5-1 and TRBJ1-1; D remains unclear. From germline, CDR1 is SGHRS and CDR2 YFSETQ. Trimming removed 5 bases at V and 0 bases at J, with 11 bases between. The CDR3 is 14 residues long. This CDR3 is CASSEGWMNTEAFF. In nucleotides, the CDR3 is TGCGCCAGCAGTGAGGGCTGGATGAACACTGAAGCTTTCTTT.

This chain joins TRBV9 and TRBJ2-3; possible D gene TRBD2, 7 bases. The germline V gene has CDR1 SGDLS and CDR2 YYNGEE. The CDR3 extends over 15 amino acids. Trimming took 3 bases from V and 5 from J, leaving 16 bases between them. The CDR3 nucleotides read TGTGCCAGCAGCGGGGGGGGCGCAGGAGGAGATACGCAGTATTTT. This codes for CASSGGGAGGDTQYF.